Shown below are 24 T cell receptor beta chains from a single sample sequenced in a study of OX40 agonist ivuxolimab in advanced cancers. Method: immunoSEQ multiplex PCR; TCRdb's copy keeps in-frame clones and lacks some. The table records around 10,000 clones, 86% of them present only once. Specimen: CD4+ or CD8+ T cells sorted from blood, collected in a trial of the OX40 agonist ivuxolimab. The receptor source for this set is an adult with an advanced solid tumor such as melanoma, head and neck, liver or kidney cancer.

The CDR3 region is CASSDGGASDTQYF. As DNA, the CDR3 is TGTGCCAGCAGTGACGGGGGGGCTTCAGATACGCAGTATTTT. The V gene is TRBV25-1, the J gene TRBJ2-3, with TRBD2 matching 8 bases. There are 14 residues in the CDR3. Germline V gene lookup returns CDR1 MGHDK and CDR2 SYGVNS. Trimming took 3 bases from V and 4 from J; bases not matched to a gene: 3. Together with reference TRBV25-1 and TRBJ2-3, the CDR3 gives the full variable domain: EADIYQTPRYLVIGTGKKITLECSQTMGHDKMYWYQQDPGMELHLIHYSYGVNSTEKGDLSSESTVSRIRTEHFPLTLESARPSHTSQYLCASSDGGASDTQYFGPGTRLTVL.

V gene TRBV19 combines with J gene TRBJ2-2, with TRBD2 identical over 11 bases. The CDR3 length is 17 residues. CDR1 is LNHDA, CDR2 SQIVND, per germline (reference sequence). V gave up 6 bases and J gave up 3 bases; unmatched junction bases: 9. The CDR3 region is CASRSGTSGKDTGELFF. Written as DNA, the CDR3 is TGTGCCAGTAGGTCCGGGACTAGCGGAAAGGACACCGGGGAGCTGTTTTTT.

The chain couples TRBV13 to TRBJ1-4; D may be TRBD1 (6 bases). Germline V lookup: CDR1 PRHDT, CDR2 FYEKMQ (reference sequence). CDR3 size: 14 residues. Trimming stripped 2 bases from V and 7 bases from J, with 11 bases between. CDR3 nucleotides: TGTGCCAGCAGCTTATTTGTACAGGGTGAAAAACTGTTTTTT. Translated: CASSLFVQGEKLFF.

V gene TRBV6-5 combines with J gene TRBJ2-7; 12 nucleotides line up with TRBD1. Losses at the gene ends were 6 bases for V and 5 bases for J; bases not matched to a gene: 5. Germline V CDR1 and CDR2: MNHEY, SVGAGI. CDR3 length: 14 amino acids. CDR3 residues: CASRGTGGMDEQYF. The CDR3 bases are TGTGCCAGCAGAGGGACAGGGGGCATGGACGAGCAGTACTTC.

There are a few counts of this clone. The rearrangement joins TRBV5-6 to TRBJ2-3; the D gene is possibly TRBD2 (6 bases). With 4 bases removed from V and 4 bases from J, the gap between germline ends came to 10 bases. The CDR3 has 13 amino acids. Germline CDR1 reads SGHDT; CDR2 reads YYEEEE. The CDR3 DNA is TGTGCCAGCAGCGTCGGGACTCCAGATACGCAGTATTTT. Its translation: CASSVGTPDTQYF.

The chain couples TRBV4-1 to TRBJ1-6; 10 bases map to TRBD1. V was pared by 4 bases and J by 7 bases, with 1 base of the junction left unmatched. CDR1 is MGHRA and CDR2 is YSYEKL in the germline V gene. This CDR3 contains 14 residues. In DNA form, the CDR3 reads TGCGCCAGCAGCCCGGGACAGGGGAATTCACCCCTCCACTTT. Translating gives CASSPGQGNSPLHF.

The chain couples TRBV6-5 to TRBJ2-2; possible D gene TRBD2, 5 bases. Per germline, CDR1 MNHEY and CDR2 SVGAGI. V was pared by 5 bases and J by 5 bases, with 15 bases between. This CDR3 comprises 15 residues. The CDR3, as DNA: TGTGCCAGCAGTGGTCTCCTGACGGGGACCGGGGAGCTGTTTTTT. Translating gives CASSGLLTGTGELFF.

The rearrangement uses TRBV5-1 and TRBJ1-4; possibly TRBD1 for D (5 bases). Between the trimmed V and J ends, which lost 0 bases and 8 bases, there was a span of 17 bases. Looked up from germline, CDR1 is SGHRS and CDR2 is YFSETQ. The CDR3 is 16 residues long. CDR3 in amino acids: CASSLALFRDGEKLFF. Here the CDR3 DNA reads TGCGCCAGCAGCTTGGCCCTATTCAGGGATGGGGAAAAACTGTTTTTT.

The J gene is TRBJ2-2, the V gene TRBV5-1; D not resolved. This CDR3 comprises 12 residues. Germline V gene lookup returns CDR1 SGHRS and CDR2 YFSETQ. Trimming took off 7 bases at V and 7 bases at J, with 11 bases between the two ends. The CDR3 region is CASRELDGELFF. The DNA for the CDR3 is TGCGCCAGCCGTGAGCTGGACGGGGAGCTGTTTTTT.

The chain combines TRBV19 with TRBJ1-1; D call uncertain. The CDR3 loop spans 13 amino acids. Germline CDR1 is LNHDA and CDR2 is SQIVND (reference sequence). V gave up 5 bases and J gave up 0 bases, with 7 bases separating them. CDR3 DNA: TGTGCCAGTAGTCTATACATGAACACTGAAGCTTTCTTT. Translated: CASSLYMNTEAFF. The complete variable domain, with remaining parts taken from reference TRBV19 and TRBJ1-1, reads DGGITQSPKYLFRKEGQNVTLSCEQNLNHDAMYWYRQDPGQGLRLIYYSQIVNDFQKGDIAEGYSVSREKKESFPLTVTSAQKNPTAFYLCASSLYMNTEAFFGQGTRLTVV.

J is TRBJ2-1 and V is TRBV11-2, with D hard to call. Germline V gene data show CDR1 as SGHAT and CDR2 as FQNNGV. The CDR3 consists of 13 residues. V dropped 4 bases and J dropped 2 bases, with 6 bases sitting between them. CDR3 sequence reads: CASSSHTYNEQFF. In DNA, the CDR3 is TGTGCCAGCAGCTCCCATACCTACAATGAGCAGTTCTTC. Based on the CDR3 plus reference TRBV11-2 and TRBJ2-1, the full variable domain is EAGVAQSPRYKIIEKRQSVAFWCNPISGHATLYWYQQILGQGPKLLIQFQNNGVVDDSQLPKDRFSAERLKGVDSTLKIQPAKLEDSAVYLCASSSHTYNEQFFGPGTRLTVL.

The chain combines TRBV27 with TRBJ2-7; D ambiguous. V was clipped by 6 bases and J by 6 bases, with 18 bases between them. The CDR3 totals 14 residues. Germline CDR1 and CDR2: MNHEY and SMNVEV (reference sequence). The CDR3 DNA reads as TGTGCCAGCAGCTACCAAGCAGAGCCCCCCGAGCAGTACTTC. Its protein is CASSYQAEPPEQYF.

V gene TRBV11-3 combines with J gene TRBJ2-1; 7 bases are shared with TRBD2. V lost 8 bases to trimming and J lost 4 bases; unmatched junction nucleotides: 5. Germline V gene data show CDR1 as SGHNT and CDR2 as YENEEA. The CDR3 contains 13 residues. The CDR3 DNA reads as TGTGCCAGCCTAGCGGACCCTTACAATGAGCAGTTCTTC. Translating gives CASLADPYNEQFF.

This clone has just a few counts. This sequence joins TRBV19 and TRBJ1-1; D not resolved. The V gene's germline CDR1 is LNHDA and CDR2 SQIVND (reference sequence). V dropped 5 bases and J dropped 2 bases, with 9 bases sitting between them. CDR3 length: 13 residues. CDR3 DNA: TGTGCCAGTAGTTGGGCTACAAACACTGAAGCTTTCTTT. It specifies CASSWATNTEAFF.

The chain couples TRBV5-6 to TRBJ1-2, with 9 bases identical to TRBD1. CDR3 length: 15 amino acids. V was clipped by 2 bases and J by 6 bases; unmatched bases: 8. CDR1 is SGHDT and CDR2 is YYEEEE in the germline V gene. CDR3 DNA: TGTGCCAGCAGCTTCGCCGGGACAGGGTGGGATGGCTACACCTTC. It yields the protein CASSFAGTGWDGYTF.

This clone was found once. This chain connects TRBV10-1 to TRBJ1-1; 8 nucleotides match TRBD1. The V segment lost 6 bases and the J segment 5 bases; nucleotides outside the gene matches: 8. Looked up from germline, CDR1 is WNHNN and CDR2 is SYGVQD (reference sequence). This CDR3 contains 14 residues. CDR3 in amino acids: CASSHTGGGTEAFF. In DNA, the CDR3 is TGCGCCAGCAGCCACACAGGGGGAGGTACTGAAGCTTTCTTT.

In this sample, this clone turned up once. The chain couples TRBV7-8 to TRBJ1-4; 8 nucleotides align to TRBD1. The ends lost 5 bases at V and 8 bases at J; junction bases unmatched: 10. The CDR3 runs to 15 residues. Germline V gene data show CDR1 as SGHVS and CDR2 as FQNEAQ. In DNA form, the CDR3 reads TGTGCCAGCAGCCCATCGACAGGGGTTGAAGAAAAACTGTTTTTT. It yields the protein CASSPSTGVEEKLFF.

The CDR3 loop is CASNSGGGYNEQFF. As DNA, the CDR3 is TGTGCCAGCAACAGCGGGGGGGGTTACAATGAGCAGTTCTTC. This chain links TRBV6-1 with TRBJ2-1; 10 bases fit TRBD2. CDR1 and CDR2 (germline): MNHNS, SASEGT. With 7 bases clipped from V and 4 bases from J, the junction kept 4 bases outside the gene matches. The length of the CDR3 is 14 residues.

J is TRBJ1-1 and V is TRBV19; D is uncertain. Trimming removed 4 bases at V and 7 bases at J, with 13 bases between. The CDR3 is 13 amino acids. Germline-derived CDR1 and CDR2 are LNHDA and SQIVND (reference sequence). The CDR3 loop reads CASSNSPGSEAFF. The CDR3, as DNA: TGTGCCAGTAGTAATTCACCGGGTAGTGAAGCTTTCTTT.

This chain joins TRBV29-1 and TRBJ2-7; 8 nucleotides align to TRBD2. J gave up 4 bases and V 6 bases, and 20 bases lay outside the gene matches. The CDR3 extends over 17 amino acids. Germline CDR1 SQVTM, CDR2 ANQGSEA. The CDR3 protein is CSVEGTDGTSRLYEQYF. Here the CDR3 DNA reads TGCAGCGTAGAGGGGACGGATGGGACTAGTCGGCTTTACGAGCAGTACTTC.

The rearrangement uses TRBV27 and TRBJ2-1; 7 bases match TRBD1. The germline V gene encodes CDR1 MNHEY and CDR2 SMNVEV (reference sequence). After removal of 6 bases from V and 5 bases from J, the junction contained 10 bases not matched to a gene. The CDR3 contains 15 residues. Here the CDR3 reads CASRIQGPGDNEQFF. CDR3 sequence (DNA): TGTGCCAGCAGGATACAGGGGCCCGGGGACAATGAGCAGTTCTTC.

The table lists this clone with a count of one. This rearrangement joins TRBV18 to TRBJ2-7; D may match TRBD1 or TRBD2 (6 bases each). Trimming removed 2 bases at V and 3 bases at J, with 17 bases between. Per germline, CDR1 KGHSH and CDR2 LQKENI. The CDR3 totals 16 residues. CDR3 nucleotides: TGTGCCAGCTCACCAGAGGAGAGGGGGGCCTACTACGAGCAGTACTTC. The encoded protein is CASSPEERGAYYEQYF.

In this sample, this clone turned up once. V gene TRBV19 combines with J gene TRBJ1-4; 7 bases fit TRBD1. Germline-derived CDR1 and CDR2 are LNHDA and SQIVND (reference sequence). Trimming at V came to 3 bases and at J to 2 bases, leaving 6 bases not matched to a gene. There are 16 residues in the CDR3. DNA of the CDR3: TGTGCCAGTAGTATCGCGCAGGGGGTGACTAATGAAAAACTGTTTTTT. Its translation is CASSIAQGVTNEKLFF.

This rearrangement joins TRBV10-2 to TRBJ2-5; 11 nucleotides line up with TRBD1. CDR1 is WSHSY, CDR2 SAAADI, per germline. The CDR3 has 16 amino acids. Trimming removed 8 bases from V and 4 bases from J; junction bases left unmatched: 12. CDR3: CASLHLRDRGGETQYF. CDR3 in DNA: TGCGCCAGCCTTCACTTGAGGGACAGGGGGGGAGAGACCCAGTACTTC.